The clone carrying this TCR beta chain was found a few times. The antigen is not known. This sample is drawn from a study of blood T cells in healthy people across ages. Points from the study as a whole: Versus aged donors, long-lived donors had higher diversity and more naive CD4+ cells.

This CDR3 has 12 amino acids. Germline assignment: CDR1 MNHEY and CDR2 SVGAGI. V gave up 5 bases and J gave up 10 bases, with 15 bases separating them. Through a sample-barcoded 5' primer and a J-beta primer mix, a second PCR was run for about 7 to 12 cycles. TCRdb reprocessed the 5' RACE reads with MiXCR, giving one entry per CDR3 protein. The table records approximately 780,000 distinct CDR3 sequences, more than 25% of them present only once. These data were likewise used in another study, on T cells of mothers and their children.

The TCR sequence derives from a boy younger than 18 in good health. The sample consisted of blood. The V and J genes are TRBV6-5 and TRBJ2-7, with D maybe TRBD2 (5 bases). The CDR3 reads CASSPDSLLQYF. The CDR3 coding sequence is TGTGCCAGCAGTCCGGACTCACTACTTCAGTACTTC.